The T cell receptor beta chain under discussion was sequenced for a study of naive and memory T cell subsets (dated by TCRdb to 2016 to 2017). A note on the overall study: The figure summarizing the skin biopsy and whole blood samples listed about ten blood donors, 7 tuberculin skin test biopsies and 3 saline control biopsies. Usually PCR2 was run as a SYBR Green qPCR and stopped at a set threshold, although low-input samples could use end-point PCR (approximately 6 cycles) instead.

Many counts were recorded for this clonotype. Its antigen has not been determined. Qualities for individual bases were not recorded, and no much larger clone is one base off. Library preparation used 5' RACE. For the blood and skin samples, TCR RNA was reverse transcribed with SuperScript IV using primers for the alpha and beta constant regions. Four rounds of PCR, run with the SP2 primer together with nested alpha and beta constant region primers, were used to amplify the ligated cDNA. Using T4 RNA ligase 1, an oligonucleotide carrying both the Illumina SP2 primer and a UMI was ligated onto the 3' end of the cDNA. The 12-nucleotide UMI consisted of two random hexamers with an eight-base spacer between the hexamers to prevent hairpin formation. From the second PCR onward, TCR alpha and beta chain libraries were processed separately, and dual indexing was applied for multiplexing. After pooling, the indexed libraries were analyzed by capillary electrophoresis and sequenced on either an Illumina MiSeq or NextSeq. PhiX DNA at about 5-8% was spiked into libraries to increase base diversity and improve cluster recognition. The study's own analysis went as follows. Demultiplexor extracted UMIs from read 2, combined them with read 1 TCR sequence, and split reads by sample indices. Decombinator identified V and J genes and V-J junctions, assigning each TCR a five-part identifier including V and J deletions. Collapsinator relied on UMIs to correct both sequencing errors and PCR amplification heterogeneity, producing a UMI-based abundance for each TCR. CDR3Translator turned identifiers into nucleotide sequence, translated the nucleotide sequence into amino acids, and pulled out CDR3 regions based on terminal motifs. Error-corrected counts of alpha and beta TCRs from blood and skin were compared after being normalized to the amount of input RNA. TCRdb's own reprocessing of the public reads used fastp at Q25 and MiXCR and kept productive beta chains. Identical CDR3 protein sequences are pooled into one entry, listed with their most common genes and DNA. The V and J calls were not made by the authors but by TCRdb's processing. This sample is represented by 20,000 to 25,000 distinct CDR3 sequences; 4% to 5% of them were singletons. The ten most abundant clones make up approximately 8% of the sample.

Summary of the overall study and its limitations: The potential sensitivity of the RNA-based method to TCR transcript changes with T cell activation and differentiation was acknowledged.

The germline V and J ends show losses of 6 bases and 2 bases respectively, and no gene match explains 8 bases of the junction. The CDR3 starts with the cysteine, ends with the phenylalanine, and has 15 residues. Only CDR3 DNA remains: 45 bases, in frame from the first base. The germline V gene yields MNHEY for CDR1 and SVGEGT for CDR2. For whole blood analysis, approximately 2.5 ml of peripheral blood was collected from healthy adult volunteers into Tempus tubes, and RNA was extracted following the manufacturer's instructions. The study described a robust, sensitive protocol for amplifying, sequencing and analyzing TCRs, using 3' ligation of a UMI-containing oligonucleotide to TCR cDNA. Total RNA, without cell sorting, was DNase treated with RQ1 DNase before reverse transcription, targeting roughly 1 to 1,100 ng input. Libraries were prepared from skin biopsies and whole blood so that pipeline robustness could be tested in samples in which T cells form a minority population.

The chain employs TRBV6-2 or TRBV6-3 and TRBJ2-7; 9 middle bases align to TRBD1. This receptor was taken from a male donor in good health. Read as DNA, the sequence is TGTGCCAGCAGATCACCGGGACAGGGACCCTACGAGCAGTACTTC. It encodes CASRSPGQGPYEQYF.